The present TCR beta chain was sequenced within a study of cytomegalovirus exposure and HLA in healthy donors. Unrecorded immune exposures were likely, despite nominal health at sampling. The PCR ran on 60 Vbeta and 13 Jbeta primers. Assay: immunoSEQ multiplex PCR; the TCRdb copy retains only in-frame clones and omits some. There are around 110,000 clones in the sample; roughly 80% occur only once, and around 2.4% lies in the top ten. V was trimmed by 3 bases and J by 8 bases, leaving 13 bases between them. CDR3 length: 14 residues. Germline values: CDR1 PRHDT, CDR2 FYEKMQ (reference sequence). The chain employs TRBV13 and TRBJ1-4; D not certain. Sequenced sample: PBMCs. The receptor's source is a man between 25 and 39 years old in good health and CMV-seronegative. The CDR3 bases are TGTGCCAGCAGCTTCAAAGGGAGCGGAGAAAAACTGTTTTTT. Protein: CASSFKGSGEKLFF.